Listed here are 28 T cell receptor beta chains from one sample, sequenced in a study of blood T cell repertoires in COVID-19. Clones were sequenced by immunoSEQ multiplex PCR, and TCRdb holds only the in-frame ones, with some missing. Among roughly 250,000 clones listed, roughly 84% were seen once. The sample taken for sequencing was peripheral blood. Receptor source: a human donor with COVID-19, enrolled during active disease. The donor label of this sample is uncertain.

This chain joins TRBV20-1 and TRBJ1-5; D is uncertain. CDR3 size: 13 residues. CDR1 is DFQATT and CDR2 is SNEGSKA in the germline V gene (reference sequence). The V and J ends lost 3 bases and 3 bases respectively, with 9 bases between them. Written as DNA, the CDR3 is TGCAGTGCTAGTCAGGCGCCCAATCAGCCCCAGCATTTT. Protein sequence: CSASQAPNQPQHF.

This chain links TRBV11-3 with TRBJ2-5; 9 nucleotides agree with TRBD1. This CDR3 region has 17 residues. Unmatched junction bases numbered 9, after V lost 0 bases and J lost 4 bases. Germline CDR1 reads SGHNT; CDR2 reads YENEEA. The CDR3 here is CASSLDPPTGGGETQYF. CDR3 coding DNA: TGTGCCAGCAGCTTAGACCCACCAACAGGGGGCGGAGAGACCCAGTACTTC.

This sequence joins TRBV5-6 and TRBJ2-3; no firm D call. The CDR3 has 13 residues. CDR1 and CDR2 from the germline V gene are SGHDT and YYEEEE. Trimming left V 1 base short and J 0 bases short, with 3 bases between. CDR3 DNA sequence: TGTGCCAGCAGCTTGACTAGCACAGATACGCAGTATTTT. Protein sequence: CASSLTSTDTQYF.

This chain joins TRBV7-3 and TRBJ1-2, with D unresolved. This CDR3 is 13 amino acids long. V lost 5 bases and J 6 bases, leaving 13 bases between the germline ends. Germline V gene data show CDR1 as SGHTA and CDR2 as FQGTGA. CDR3 DNA: TGTGCCAGCAGCGAAAGCCAGGCCCATGGCTACACCTTC. Protein product: CASSESQAHGYTF.

The V call is TRBV30, the J call TRBJ1-2; 9 bases line up with TRBD1. The CDR3 spans 14 residues. V lost 2 bases and J lost 6; bases outside the gene matches: 7. The germline V gene encodes CDR1 GTSNPN and CDR2 SVGIG (reference sequence). In DNA form, the CDR3 reads TGTGCCTGGAGTACAGGGGGCGACTCCCATGGCTACACCTTC. It encodes CAWSTGGDSHGYTF.

The rearrangement joins TRBV11-2 to TRBJ1-5, with a possible D match to TRBD1 (5 bases). V was clipped by 2 bases and J by 1 base, with 6 bases between them. The length of the CDR3 is 14 residues. Germline CDR1 and CDR2: SGHAT and FQNNGV. CDR3 loop: CASSLSGSNQPQHF. The CDR3 DNA sequence: TGTGCCAGCAGCTTATCAGGGAGCAATCAGCCCCAGCATTTT.

The J gene is TRBJ1-2, the V gene TRBV7-2; 9 positions match TRBD1. The CDR3 contains 14 residues. Germline CDR1 is SGHTA and CDR2 is FQGNSA. Losses at the gene ends were 1 base for V and 4 bases for J; bases not matched to a gene: 1. CDR3: CASSLGGQGYGYTF. In DNA, the CDR3 is TGTGCCAGCAGCTTAGGGGGACAGGGCTATGGCTACACCTTC. Full variable domain (missing parts from reference TRBV7-2 and TRBJ1-2): GAGVSQSPSNKVTEKGKDVELRCDPISGHTALYWYRQSLGQGLEFLIYFQGNSAPDKSGLPSDRFSAERTGGSVSTLTIQRTQQEDSAVYLCASSLGGQGYGYTFGSGTRLTVV.

V and J are TRBV6-5 and TRBJ2-7; 12 bases map to TRBD2. CDR3 length: 13 residues. Germline V gene data show CDR1 as MNHEY and CDR2 as SVGAGI. V shed 5 bases, J shed 7 bases, and the junction held 3 bases outside the gene matches. The CDR3 coding sequence is TGTGCCAGCAGTCGGGGACTAGCGGGTGAGCAGTACTTC. It yields the protein CASSRGLAGEQYF.

The chain links TRBV27 to TRBJ1-2; possibly TRBD1 for D (6 bases). Per the germline V gene, CDR1 is MNHEY and CDR2 is SMNVEV (reference sequence). The V end was cut by 4 bases, the J end by 10 bases, with 16 bases between. The CDR3 consists of 13 residues. The CDR3 sequence: CASSWDTTSPYTF. Written as DNA, the CDR3 is TGTGCCAGCAGTTGGGACACGACTTCTCCCTACACCTTC.

The chain couples TRBV19 to TRBJ1-2; D gene ambiguous. The CDR3 length is 13 residues. Trimming stripped 2 bases from V and 8 bases from J, with 12 bases between. CDR1 and CDR2 from the germline V gene are LNHDA and SQIVND (reference sequence). The CDR3 reads CASSIMARRGYTF. The CDR3 nucleotides read TGTGCCAGTAGTATAATGGCTCGGCGGGGCTACACCTTC.

The gene calls are TRBV6-5 and TRBJ2-3; D is possibly TRBD1 (7 bases). CDR1 is MNHEY and CDR2 is SVGAGI in the germline V gene. The ends were cut back, 6 bases at V and 2 bases at J, with 15 bases in the middle. This CDR3 contains 15 residues. DNA of the CDR3: TGTGCCAGCAGCCCAGGGGGGCACCCCACAGATACGCAGTATTTT. This gives the protein CASSPGGHPTDTQYF.

The rearrangement links TRBV5-5 to TRBJ1-3; D may be TRBD1 (6 bases). The V end lost 4 bases, the J end lost 4 bases, and 18 bases lay between the germline ends. CDR3 length: 16 amino acids. The germline CDR1 and CDR2 sequences are SGHKS and YYEKEE (reference sequence). The CDR3 bases are TGTGCCAGCAGCCCCGCCCCCGACAGGACGGGAAACACCATATATTTT. Its translation: CASSPAPDRTGNTIYF.

The J gene is TRBJ2-5, the V gene TRBV5-1, with D maybe TRBD2 (5 bases). Trimming took off 4 bases at V and 3 bases at J, with 13 bases between the two ends. Germline V gene sequence: CDR1 SGHRS, CDR2 YFSETQ. CDR3 length: 14 amino acids. CDR3 residues: CASSPGREKETQYF. The CDR3 DNA reads TGCGCCAGCAGCCCCGGCCGGGAAAAAGAGACCCAGTACTTC.

The chain combines TRBV9 with TRBJ2-7; 8 nucleotides agree with TRBD1. V gave up 2 bases and J gave up 0 bases; unmatched junction bases: 4. Germline CDR1 reads SGDLS; CDR2 reads YYNGEE. The length of the CDR3 is 15 residues. Here the CDR3 DNA reads TGTGCCAGCAGCGTGAGGACAGGGTCCTCCTACGAGCAGTACTTC. Translating gives CASSVRTGSSYEQYF. The variable domain in full, completed from reference TRBV9 and TRBJ2-7, reads DSGVTQTPKHLITATGQRVTLRCSPRSGDLSVYWYQQSLDQGLQFLIQYYNGEERAKGNILERFSAQQFPDLHSELNLSSLELGDSALYFCASSVRTGSSYEQYFGPGTRLTVT.

Details on this clone: The junction departs from the called germline gene at one end, perhaps through a read error. Within the sample, other DNA sequences also encode this same CDR3. The chain combines TRBV27 with TRBJ1-6; D may be TRBD1 (5 bases). Germline lookup yields CDR1 MNHEY and CDR2 SMNVEV (reference sequence). The CDR3 runs to 14 residues. The CDR3 region is CASSFQGLDSPLHF. CDR3 DNA: TGTGCCAGCAGTTTCCAGGGTTTGGATTCGCCCCTCCACTTT.

The chain uses TRBV29-1 and TRBJ2-3, with 7 nucleotides matching TRBD1. CDR3 length: 17 amino acids. Losses at the gene ends were 5 bases for V and 4 bases for J; bases not matched to a gene: 18. The germline V gene encodes CDR1 SQVTM and CDR2 ANQGSEA. CDR3 region: CSVSLGIQGVSADTQYF. CDR3 nucleotide sequence: TGCAGCGTTTCACTGGGTATTCAGGGGGTATCTGCAGATACGCAGTATTTT.

This chain links TRBV10-3 with TRBJ1-3, with 7 bases identical to TRBD1. Per the germline V gene, CDR1 is ENHRY and CDR2 is SYGVKD. This CDR3 region has 15 residues. Trimming cost V 7 bases and J 0 bases; bases outside gene matches: 6. The CDR3 sequence is CAITEGQYSGNTIYF. The CDR3, as DNA: TGTGCCATCACCGAGGGACAGTACTCTGGAAACACCATATATTTT.

The rearrangement joins TRBV10-3 to TRBJ2-7; a possible D gene is TRBD1 (5 bases). Trimming cost V 8 bases and J 1 base, with 12 bases left between them. CDR1 and CDR2 (germline): ENHRY, SYGVKD. This CDR3 spans 13 amino acids. CDR3 nucleotide sequence: TGTGCCATCTCGAGCAGGGTTTCCTACGAGCAGTACTTC. As protein: CAISSRVSYEQYF.

The chain joins TRBV4-1 to TRBJ2-3, with 7 nucleotides matching TRBD1. Germline CDR1 reads MGHRA; CDR2 reads YSYEKL. The J segment lost 4 bases and the V segment lost 5 bases, leaving 9 bases of the junction unmatched. This CDR3 region has 15 residues. CDR3 nucleotide sequence: TGCGCCAGCAGCTGGGGACAGCCCAGCGCAGATACGCAGTATTTT. This gives the protein CASSWGQPSADTQYF.

The CDR3 loop is CATSLRTYSNQPQHF. The CDR3 region has the DNA TGTGCCACCTCGCTTCGTACTTATAGCAATCAGCCCCAGCATTTT. The rearrangement uses TRBV6-6 and TRBJ1-5; D remains unclear. There are 15 residues in the CDR3. Looked up from germline, CDR1 is MNHNY and CDR2 is SVGAGI (reference sequence). V was trimmed by 10 bases and J by 0 bases, leaving 16 bases between them.

In its sample, this clone was seen a few times. The chain employs TRBV29-1 and TRBJ1-1; 9 nucleotides line up with TRBD1. Trimming at V came to 6 bases and at J to 2 bases, leaving 7 bases not matched to a gene. The CDR3 loop spans 14 amino acids. Germline values: CDR1 SQVTM, CDR2 ANQGSEA. CDR3 DNA sequence: TGCAGCGTCCTAAAGGACAGGGGAAACACTGAAGCTTTCTTT. Its protein is CSVLKDRGNTEAFF. Together with reference TRBV29-1 and TRBJ1-1, the CDR3 gives the full variable domain: SAVISQKPSRDICQRGTSLTIQCQVDSQVTMMFWYRQQPGQSLTLIATANQGSEATYESGFVIDKFPISRPNLTFSTLTVSNMSPEDSSIYLCSVLKDRGNTEAFFGQGTRLTVV.

The chain couples TRBV4-1 to TRBJ2-1; 11 nucleotides agree with TRBD2. The V segment lost 0 bases and the J segment 1 base; nucleotides outside the gene matches: 5. CDR1 and CDR2 (germline): MGHRA, YSYEKL. There are 18 residues in the CDR3. CDR3 region: CASSQEPTSGVSYNEQFF. CDR3 nucleotide sequence: TGCGCCAGCAGCCAAGAACCGACTAGCGGGGTTTCCTACAATGAGCAGTTCTTC.

This rearrangement joins TRBV28 to TRBJ2-4; D is possibly TRBD2 (5 bases). Germline values: CDR1 MDHEN, CDR2 SYDVKM. V dropped 6 bases and J dropped 0 bases, with 12 bases sitting between them. CDR3 length: 15 residues. The CDR3: CASSPDSVAKNIQYF. As DNA, the CDR3 is TGTGCCAGCAGCCCGGACTCAGTAGCCAAAAACATTCAGTACTTC.

In its sample, this clone was seen once. The chain combines TRBV28 with TRBJ1-6, with 9 bases fitting TRBD1. This CDR3 spans 15 amino acids. Trimming removed 7 bases from V and 5 bases from J; junction bases left unmatched: 6. Germline CDR1 reads MDHEN; CDR2 reads SYDVKM. The CDR3 spells CASIKQGAHNSPLHF. In DNA, the CDR3 is TGTGCCAGCATCAAACAGGGGGCCCATAATTCACCCCTCCACTTT. Looking up the rest from reference TRBV28 and TRBJ1-6 gives the full variable domain: DVKVTQSSRYLVKRTGEKVFLECVQDMDHENMFWYRQDPGLGLRLIYFSYDVKMKEKGDIPEGYSVSREKKERFSLILESASTNQTSMYLCASIKQGAHNSPLHFGNGTRLTVT.

V and J are TRBV6-1 and TRBJ1-3, with D uncertain. The CDR3 is made up of 12 amino acids. Per germline, CDR1 MNHNS and CDR2 SASEGT. The germline V and J ends were trimmed by 3 bases and 9 bases, with 9 bases remaining between them. The CDR3 DNA follows: TGTGCCAGCAGTGAGGCCATCAGCACCATATATTTT. Translated: CASSEAISTIYF.

This clone was recorded only once. This chain joins TRBV14 and TRBJ2-1; 8 bases agree with TRBD1. Germline CDR1 SGHDN, CDR2 FVKESK. Unmatched junction bases numbered 13, after V lost 4 bases and J lost 14 bases. The CDR3 covers 14 residues. In DNA, the CDR3 is TGTGCCAGCAGCCTCGACCAGGGGGCTAGGTCCGAGTTCTTC. Its translation: CASSLDQGARSEFF.

The chain employs TRBV7-9 and TRBJ1-1; perhaps TRBD1 as D (5 bases). With 2 bases removed from V and 3 bases from J, the gap between germline ends came to 13 bases. The CDR3 has 15 residues. CDR1 and CDR2 from the germline V gene are SEHNR and FQNEAQ (reference sequence). The CDR3 DNA sequence: TGTGCCAGCAGCTTACGTTCGGGGGTAGACACTGAAGCTTTCTTT. Translated, it gives CASSLRSGVDTEAFF.

The rearrangement joins TRBV11-3 to TRBJ2-1; TRBD2 agrees at 10 bases. In germline, CDR1 is SGHNT, CDR2 YENEEA. V shed 8 bases, J shed 7 bases, and the junction held 5 bases outside the gene matches. The CDR3 sequence is 13 residues long. CDR3 sequence reads: CASGTSGINEQFF. In nucleotides, the CDR3 is TGTGCCAGCGGCACTAGCGGGATAAATGAGCAGTTCTTC.